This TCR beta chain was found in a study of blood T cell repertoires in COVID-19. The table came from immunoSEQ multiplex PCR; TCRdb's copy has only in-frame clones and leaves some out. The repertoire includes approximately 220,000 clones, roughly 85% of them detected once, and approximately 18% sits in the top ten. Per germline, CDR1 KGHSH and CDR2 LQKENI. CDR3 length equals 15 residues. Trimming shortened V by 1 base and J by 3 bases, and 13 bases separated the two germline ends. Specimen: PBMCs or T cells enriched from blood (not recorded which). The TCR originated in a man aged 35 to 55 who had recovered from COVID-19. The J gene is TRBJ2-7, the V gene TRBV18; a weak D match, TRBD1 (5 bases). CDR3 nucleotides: TGTGCCAGCTCACCACTCTTTTCCAGGGACTACGAGCAGTACTTC. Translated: CASSPLFSRDYEQYF. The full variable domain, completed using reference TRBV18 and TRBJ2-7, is NAGVMQNPRHLVRRRGQEARLRCSPMKGHSHVYWYRQLPEEGLKFMVYLQKENIIDESGMPKERFSAEFPKEGPSILRIQQVVRGDSAAYFCASSPLFSRDYEQYFGPGTRLTVT.